These 14 T cell receptor beta chains share one sample of origin, sequenced in a study of beta chain features in type 1 diabetes. What was sequenced were expressed TCRB transcripts, since all of the isolated RNA had been reverse transcribed. Produced via immunoSEQ multiplex PCR; TCRdb's table is partial and in-frame only. The table lists around 150,000 clones, 6% to 7.5% of them singletons. What was sequenced was central memory CD4+ T cells from blood. Source of these receptors: a woman in her thirties in good health.

This clone was seen only a few times. The chain links TRBV4-3 to TRBJ2-3; unclear D gene. Germline CDR1 is LGHNA and CDR2 is YSLEER. The CDR3 covers 15 residues. Trimming pared 1 base from V and 3 bases from J, leaving 11 bases between. This chain's CDR3 is CASSQGPSETDTQYF. Here the CDR3 DNA reads TGCGCCAGCAGCCAAGGTCCTAGTGAGACAGATACGCAGTATTTT.

This clone has more than one count but fewer than ten. The CDR3 nucleotides are TGTGCCAGCAGCCCAAGACAGTCTTTAGCCAAAAACATTCAGTACTTC. It translates to CASSPRQSLAKNIQYF. This chain uses TRBV5-8 with TRBJ2-4, with D maybe TRBD1 (5 bases). Germline loops: CDR1 SGHTS, CDR2 YDEGEE. The CDR3 has 16 residues. Trimming took off 4 bases at V and 0 bases at J, with 14 bases between the two ends.

The chain is built from TRBV4-3 and TRBJ1-2, with TRBD1 matching 8 bases. Germline-derived CDR1 and CDR2 are LGHNA and YSLEER. The CDR3 runs to 14 residues. With V trimmed by 2 bases and J by 6 bases, 5 bases remained unmatched. CDR3 in amino acids: CASSQRQGADGYTF. CDR3 DNA sequence: TGCGCCAGCAGCCAAAGGCAGGGGGCGGATGGCTACACCTTC.

The chain joins TRBV25-1 to TRBJ1-2; 7 nucleotides match TRBD1. The J segment lost 7 bases and the V segment lost 3 bases, leaving 5 bases of the junction unmatched. The germline V gene has CDR1 MGHDK and CDR2 SYGVNS. The CDR3 totals 13 residues. CDR3 nucleotides: TGTGCCAGCAGTGACAGGGGGAGGTCTGGCTACACCTTC. Protein product: CASSDRGRSGYTF.

The chain has TRBV4-1 and TRBJ2-7; 9 nucleotides agree with TRBD1. V trimming: 1 base; J trimming: 4 bases; junction bases outside the gene matches: 5. CDR3 length: 15 amino acids. The germline CDR1 and CDR2 sequences are MGHRA and YSYEKL. CDR3 amino acids: CASSQAPGTGYEQYF. In DNA, the CDR3 is TGCGCCAGCAGCCAAGCCCCCGGGACAGGGTACGAGCAGTACTTC.

This clone was seen more than once but under ten times. CDR3: CASSLSTRETQYF. The CDR3, as DNA: TGTGCCAGCAGCTTAAGTACCAGGGAGACCCAGTACTTC. The chain couples TRBV7-9 to TRBJ2-5, with no clear D. Germline CDR1 is SEHNR and CDR2 is FQNEAQ (reference sequence). V was shortened by 2 bases and J by 5 bases, with 9 bases between the two germline ends. The CDR3 is 13 amino acids.

This clone was seen a few times. V and J are TRBV14 and TRBJ2-7; TRBD1 matches at 7 bases. Germline V gives CDR1 SGHDN, CDR2 FVKESK. The CDR3 extends over 16 amino acids. V lost 1 base, J lost 3 bases, and 9 bases stayed unmatched. The DNA of the CDR3 is TGTGCCAGCAGCCAAGGTAGTACAGGGGCTTTCTACGAGCAGTACTTC. The encoded protein is CASSQGSTGAFYEQYF.

This clone showed up many times. J is TRBJ2-7 and V is TRBV19; 12 bases map to TRBD2. J was trimmed by 3 bases and V by 6 bases; bases with no gene match: 9. The CDR3 covers 16 residues. Germline V gene data show CDR1 as LNHDA and CDR2 as SQIVND (reference sequence). The CDR3 reads CASSPTTSGSGYEQYF. The CDR3 DNA follows: TGTGCCAGTAGCCCGACGACTAGCGGGAGTGGCTACGAGCAGTACTTC.

The rearrangement joins TRBV7-9 to TRBJ1-2; D gene unclear. Trimming took 5 bases from V and 8 from J, leaving 9 bases between them. Germline V gene sequence: CDR1 SEHNR, CDR2 FQNEAQ (reference sequence). The length of the CDR3 is 11 residues. CDR3 sequence (DNA): TGTGCCAGCAGCGATAGATGGGGCTACACCTTC. Its translation is CASSDRWGYTF.

This clone has only one observation. The J gene is TRBJ1-1, the V gene TRBV30; maybe TRBD1 (6 bases). Trimming removed 1 base at V and 4 bases at J, with 19 bases between. Looked up from germline, CDR1 is GTSNPN and CDR2 is SVGIG (reference sequence). The length of the CDR3 is 16 residues. The CDR3 bases are TGTGCCTGGAGTGGAGGGGTATGGGGGCGGAGCACTGAAGCTTTCTTT. Its protein product is CAWSGGVWGRSTEAFF. The full variable domain, in which reference TRBV30 and TRBJ1-1 provide the parts outside the CDR3, is SQTIHQWPATLVQPVGSPLSLECTVEGTSNPNLYWYRQAAGRGLQLLFYSVGIGQISSEVPQNLSASRPQDRQFILSSKKLLLSDSGFYLCAWSGGVWGRSTEAFFGQGTRLTVV.

This clone was observed at least ten times. The gene calls are TRBV7-8 and TRBJ1-5; D is unresolved. V lost 0 bases and J 6 bases, leaving 15 bases between the germline ends. CDR3 length equals 16 residues. Germline V CDR1 and CDR2: SGHVS, FQNEAQ. The CDR3 reads CASSLAGYRSGQPQHF. In DNA form, the CDR3 reads TGTGCCAGCAGCTTAGCCGGATACCGGAGCGGTCAGCCCCAGCATTTT.

The J gene is TRBJ2-5, the V gene TRBV5-1; TRBD2 agrees at 11 bases. Germline trimming cut 0 bases from V and 2 bases from J; bases unmatched to any gene: 3. The CDR3 extends over 16 amino acids. Germline V CDR1 and CDR2: SGHRS, YFSETQ. In DNA form, the CDR3 reads TGCGCCAGCAGCTTGGCCGGGACTAGCGGACAAGAGACCCAGTACTTC. Translating it yields CASSLAGTSGQETQYF.

The J gene is TRBJ2-5, the V gene TRBV9; 7 nucleotides line up with TRBD1. Trimming cost V 0 bases and J 5 bases; bases outside gene matches: 10. CDR3 length: 16 residues. CDR1 and CDR2 from the germline V gene are SGDLS and YYNGEE. CDR3 nucleotide sequence: TGTGCCAGCAGCGTAGTTGGGACAGTGGTCGGGGAGACCCAGTACTTC. The encoded protein is CASSVVGTVVGETQYF.

In this sample, this clone turned up a few times. The rearrangement joins TRBV18 to TRBJ2-2; D ambiguous. CDR1 is KGHSH and CDR2 is LQKENI in the germline V gene. The CDR3 extends over 15 amino acids. Trimming removed 3 bases at V and 0 bases at J, with 8 bases between. The CDR3 loop reads CASSPPGSNTGELFF. Here the CDR3 DNA reads TGTGCCAGCTCACCTCCGGGTTCGAACACCGGGGAGCTGTTTTTT.